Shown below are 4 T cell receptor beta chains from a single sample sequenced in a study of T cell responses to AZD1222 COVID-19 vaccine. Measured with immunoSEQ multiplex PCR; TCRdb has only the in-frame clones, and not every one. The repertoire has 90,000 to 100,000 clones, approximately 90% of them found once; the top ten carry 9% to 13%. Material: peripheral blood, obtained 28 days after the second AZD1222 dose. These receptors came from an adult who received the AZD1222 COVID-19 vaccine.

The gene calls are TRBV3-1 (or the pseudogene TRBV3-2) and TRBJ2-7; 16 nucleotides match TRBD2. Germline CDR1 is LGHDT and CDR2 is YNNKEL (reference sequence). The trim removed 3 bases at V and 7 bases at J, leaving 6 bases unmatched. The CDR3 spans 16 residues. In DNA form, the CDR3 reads TGTGCCAGCAGCCAGGGACTAGCGGGAGGGCCGGGGGAGCAGTACTTC. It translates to CASSQGLAGGPGEQYF.

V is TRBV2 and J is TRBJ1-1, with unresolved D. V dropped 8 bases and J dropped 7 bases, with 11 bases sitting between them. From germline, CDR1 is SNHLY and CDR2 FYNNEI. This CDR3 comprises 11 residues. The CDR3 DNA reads TGTGCCAGCCAAAACAGAAATGAAGCTTTCTTT. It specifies CASQNRNEAFF.

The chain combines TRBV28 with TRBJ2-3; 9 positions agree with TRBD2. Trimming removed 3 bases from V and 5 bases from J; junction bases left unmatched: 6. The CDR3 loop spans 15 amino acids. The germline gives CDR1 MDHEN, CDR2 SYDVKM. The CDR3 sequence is CASSLAGGPRDTQYF. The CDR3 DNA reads TGTGCCAGCAGTTTGGCGGGAGGGCCGAGAGATACGCAGTATTTT. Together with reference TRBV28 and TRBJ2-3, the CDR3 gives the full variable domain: DVKVTQSSRYLVKRTGEKVFLECVQDMDHENMFWYRQDPGLGLRLIYFSYDVKMKEKGDIPEGYSVSREKKERFSLILESASTNQTSMYLCASSLAGGPRDTQYFGPGTRLTVL.

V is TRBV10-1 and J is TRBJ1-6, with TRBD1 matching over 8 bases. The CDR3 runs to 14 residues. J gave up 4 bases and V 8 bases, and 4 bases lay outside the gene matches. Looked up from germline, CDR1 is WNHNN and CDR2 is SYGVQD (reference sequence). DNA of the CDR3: TGCGCCAGCCCAGGACAGGGATATAATTCACCCCTCCACTTT. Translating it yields CASPGQGYNSPLHF.